The 8 T cell receptor beta chains reported below all come from one sample, sequenced in a study of blood T cell repertoires in COVID-19. Assay: immunoSEQ multiplex PCR; the TCRdb copy retains only in-frame clones and omits some. This repertoire shows about 180,000 clones, around 86% found once; its top ten account for 7% to 10%. Sequenced input: PBMCs or T cells enriched from blood (not recorded which). The receptors were sampled from a woman aged 25 to 39 who had recovered from COVID-19.

This clone was seen just once. V gene TRBV21-1 combines with J gene TRBJ2-7; the D call of TRBD1 is as the table states it, not checked on the DNA. TRBV21-1 constitutes a pseudogene. The CDR3 has 15 amino acids. The DNA for the CDR3 is TGTGCCAGCAGCAAAGCTGCAGGGGGCAAAGCAGAGCAGTACTTC. Encoded protein: CASSKAAGGKAEQYF.

In the case of this clone: The sample contains more than one DNA sequence encoding this CDR3. V gene TRBV5-1 combines with J gene TRBJ1-3, with a tentative D call TRBD1 (5 bases). The V and J ends lost 2 bases and 4 bases respectively, with 10 bases between them. Germline V lookup: CDR1 SGHRS, CDR2 YFSETQ. This CDR3 comprises 14 residues. Here the CDR3 DNA reads TGCGCCAGCAGCTTAGCAGGGTACGGAAACACCATATATTTT. It encodes CASSLAGYGNTIYF.

The V call is TRBV12-3 or TRBV12-4, the J call TRBJ1-1, with a tentative D call TRBD1 (5 bases). CDR3 length: 12 residues. V was cut by 7 bases and J by 7 bases, with 13 bases left in between. CDR3 nucleotide sequence: TGTGCCAGCACCATACAGGACCTTGAAGCTTTCTTT. Protein product: CASTIQDLEAFF.

The chain has TRBV7-6 and TRBJ2-1; TRBD2 might be the D (5 bases). The CDR3 has 15 residues. V gave up 1 base and J gave up 9 bases, with 16 bases separating them. In germline, CDR1 is SGHVS, CDR2 FNYEAQ. The chain's CDR3 is CASSLVANGRFEQFF. The CDR3 DNA follows: TGTGCCAGCAGCTTAGTAGCGAACGGGCGGTTTGAGCAGTTCTTC.

The J gene is TRBJ1-1, the V gene TRBV7-9; 7 bases agree with TRBD1. The CDR3 length is 12 residues. Germline CDR1 and CDR2: SEHNR and FQNEAQ (reference sequence). The junction had 5 bases not matched to a gene; V was cut back by 8 bases and J by 5 bases. The CDR3 protein is CASGSQGTEAFF. Written as DNA, the CDR3 is TGTGCCAGCGGATCACAGGGGACTGAAGCTTTCTTT. The full variable domain, rest sourced from reference TRBV7-9 and TRBJ1-1, is DTGVSQNPRHKITKRGQNVTFRCDPISEHNRLYWYRQTLGQGPEFLTYFQNEAQLEKSRLLSDRFSAERPKGSFSTLEIQRTEQGDSAMYLCASGSQGTEAFFGQGTRLTVV.

The gene calls are TRBV7-9 and TRBJ2-3, with 9 bases aligning to TRBD1. This CDR3 spans 15 amino acids. V shed 5 bases, J shed 7 bases, and the junction held 10 bases outside the gene matches. Germline lookup yields CDR1 SEHNR and CDR2 FQNEAQ (reference sequence). The CDR3 bases are TGTGCCAGCAGCCAAACAGGGGGCGGAACCTATACGCAGTATTTT. Residues: CASSQTGGGTYTQYF.

This clone was counted between two and nine times. The rearrangement links TRBV13 to TRBJ1-4, with D maybe TRBD1 (5 bases). With 2 bases removed from V and 7 bases from J, the gap between germline ends came to 14 bases. The CDR3 has 15 amino acids. Germline V gene data show CDR1 as PRHDT and CDR2 as FYEKMQ (reference sequence). The CDR3 spells CASSLKSLGGEKLFF. CDR3 nucleotide sequence: TGTGCCAGCAGCTTAAAAAGTCTCGGGGGTGAAAAACTGTTTTTT.

This chain connects TRBV2 to TRBJ2-7; the D gene is possibly TRBD1 (6 bases). V lost 2 bases and J 5 bases, leaving 10 bases between the germline ends. The CDR3 covers 13 residues. The germline V gene encodes CDR1 SNHLY and CDR2 FYNNEI. CDR3 sequence: CASSEQGGDEQYF. In nucleotides, the CDR3 is TGTGCCAGCAGTGAACAAGGGGGAGACGAGCAGTACTTC.